The rows below give T cell receptor beta chains drawn from one sample of a study of blood T cells in healthy people across ages. TCRdb re-analysed the 5' RACE reads in MiXCR, keeping a single row per CDR3 protein. This table holds over 1,200,000 distinct CDR3 sequences, 45% to 70% found once. The sequencing sample was made of blood. These receptors originate from a man aged 18 to 30 in good health. The CDR3 runs from the conserved cysteine through the conserved F or W. Fields, in order: J gene, V gene, clone size, D gene, CDR3 DNA, CDR3 protein. The D gene is left open where the match is weak. Not all rows give a size; the values are once, few, many and, for expanded clones, a class.

TRBJ2-1 | TRBV29-1 | NA | TRBD2 | TGCAGCGTTGATTGGACTAGCGCAACAGATGAGCAGTTCTTC | CSVDWTSATDEQFF
TRBJ1-4 | TRBV7-2 | NA | NA | TGTGCCAGCATCCCTCGGTGGGGGAAAGGATTGTTTTTT | CASIPRWGKGLFF
TRBJ2-1 | TRBV11-2 | once | NA | TGTACCAGCAGCTTGCAGAGACTTGGTTATGAGCAGTTCTTC | CTSSLQRLGYEQFF
TRBJ1-2 | TRBV9 | NA | NA | TGTGCCAGCAGCCCCCAACAGAATTATGGCTACACCTTC | CASSPQQNYGYTF
TRBJ1-6 | TRBV27 | NA | TRBD1 | TGTGCCAGCAGTTCGGAGGGGGCGCTTAGCTCCTATAATTCACCCCTCCACTTT | CASSSEGALSSYNSPLHF
TRBJ1-2 | TRBV6-4 | NA | NA | TGTGCCAGCAGTGATACAGGGATCAGGCATGGCTACACCTTC | CASSDTGIRHGYTF
TRBJ2-2 | TRBV15 | NA | NA | TGTGCCACCAGCAAGACAGTGAACACCGGGGAGCTGTTTTTT | CATSKTVNTGELFF
TRBJ2-7 | TRBV4-2 | NA | TRBD2 | TGTGCCAGCAGCGCTTGGACTAGCGGGGGCTTCCACGAGCAGTACTTC | CASSAWTSGGFHEQYF
TRBJ2-4 | TRBV14 | NA | TRBD1 | TGTGCCAGCAGCCACACTAACAGGGGGTGGACATTTCAGTACTTC | CASSHTNRGWTFQYF
TRBJ2-7 | TRBV9 | NA | TRBD1 | TGTGCCAGCAGCCTGGGGACAGGGGGCTTCGAGCAGTACTTC | CASSLGTGGFEQYF
TRBJ2-5 | TRBV6-5 | NA | NA | TGTGCCAGCAGTTATTCCACCTACACCGAAGAGACCCAGTACTTC | CASSYSTYTEETQYF
TRBJ2-3 | TRBV5-1 | few | TRBD2 | TGCGCCAGCAGCCACCTAGCGGGGGTTACAGATACGCAGTATTTT | CASSHLAGVTDTQYF